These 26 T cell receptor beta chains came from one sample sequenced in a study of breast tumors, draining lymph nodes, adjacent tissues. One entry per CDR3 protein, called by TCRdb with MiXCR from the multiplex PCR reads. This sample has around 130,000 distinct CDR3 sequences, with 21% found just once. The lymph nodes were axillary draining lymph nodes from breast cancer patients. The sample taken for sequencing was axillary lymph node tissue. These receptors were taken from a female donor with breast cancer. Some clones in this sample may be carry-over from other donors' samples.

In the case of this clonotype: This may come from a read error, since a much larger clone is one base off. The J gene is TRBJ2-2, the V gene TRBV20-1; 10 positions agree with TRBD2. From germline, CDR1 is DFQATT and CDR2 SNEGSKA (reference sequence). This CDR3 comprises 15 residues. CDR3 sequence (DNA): TGCAGTGCCACCGGGACTAGCGAAAAACTCGGGGAGCTGCTTTTT. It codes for CSATGTSEKLGELLF.

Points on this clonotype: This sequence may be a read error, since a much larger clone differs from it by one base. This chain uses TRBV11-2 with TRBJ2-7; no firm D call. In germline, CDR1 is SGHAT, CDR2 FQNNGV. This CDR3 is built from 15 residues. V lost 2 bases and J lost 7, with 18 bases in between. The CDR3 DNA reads TGTGCCAGCAGCTTATCTGGCAACGGCCGCTGGGAGCAGTACTTC. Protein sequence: CASSLSGNGRWEQYF.

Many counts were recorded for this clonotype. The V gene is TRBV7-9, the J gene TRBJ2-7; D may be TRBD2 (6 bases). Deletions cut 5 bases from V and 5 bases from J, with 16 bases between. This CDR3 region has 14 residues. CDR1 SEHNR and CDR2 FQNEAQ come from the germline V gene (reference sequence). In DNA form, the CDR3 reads TGTGCCAGCAGCCCGACTATGTCGGGAGACGAGCAGTACTTC. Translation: CASSPTMSGDEQYF. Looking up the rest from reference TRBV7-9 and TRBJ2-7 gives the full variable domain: DTGVSQNPRHKITKRGQNVTFRCDPISEHNRLYWYRQTLGQGPEFLTYFQNEAQLEKSRLLSDRFSAERPKGSFSTLEIQRTEQGDSAMYLCASSPTMSGDEQYFGPGTRLTVT.

This chain's CDR3 is CASSTSGGGRNTQYF. The CDR3 DNA reads TGTGCCAGCAGCACTAGCGGAGGGGGGAGAAATACGCAGTATTTT. The V gene is TRBV5-4, the J gene TRBJ2-3; 8 bases fit TRBD2. Germline values: CDR1 SGHNT, CDR2 YYREEE (reference sequence). CDR3 size: 15 residues. V trimming: 4 bases; J trimming: 7 bases; junction bases outside the gene matches: 11.

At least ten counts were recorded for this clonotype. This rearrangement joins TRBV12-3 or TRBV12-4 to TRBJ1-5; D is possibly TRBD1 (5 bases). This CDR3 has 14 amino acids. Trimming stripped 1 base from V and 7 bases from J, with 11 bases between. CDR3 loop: CASSLGGFGQPQHF. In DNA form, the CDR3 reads TGTGCCAGCAGTTTAGGGGGCTTCGGACAGCCCCAGCATTTT.

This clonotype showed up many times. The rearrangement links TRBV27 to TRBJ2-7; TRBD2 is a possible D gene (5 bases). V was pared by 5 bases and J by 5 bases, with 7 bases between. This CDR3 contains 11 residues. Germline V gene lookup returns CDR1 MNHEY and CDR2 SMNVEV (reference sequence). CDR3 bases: TGTGCCAGCAGTGAGGGCCACGAGCAGTACTTC. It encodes CASSEGHEQYF.

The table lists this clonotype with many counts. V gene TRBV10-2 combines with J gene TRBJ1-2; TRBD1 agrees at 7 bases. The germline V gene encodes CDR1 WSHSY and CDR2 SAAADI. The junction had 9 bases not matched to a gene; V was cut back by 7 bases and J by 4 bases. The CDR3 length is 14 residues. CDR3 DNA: TGCGCCAGCACCCTTAACAGGGGAGGCTATGGCTACACCTTC. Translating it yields CASTLNRGGYGYTF.

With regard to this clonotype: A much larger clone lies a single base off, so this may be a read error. As DNA, the CDR3 is TGTGCCAGCCCACCGGACAGTCAAGAGACCCAGTACTTC. Translating it yields CASPPDSQETQYF. This chain joins TRBV18 and TRBJ2-5; D may be TRBD1 (6 bases). Germline V gene data show CDR1 as KGHSH and CDR2 as LQKENI. This CDR3 is 13 amino acids long.

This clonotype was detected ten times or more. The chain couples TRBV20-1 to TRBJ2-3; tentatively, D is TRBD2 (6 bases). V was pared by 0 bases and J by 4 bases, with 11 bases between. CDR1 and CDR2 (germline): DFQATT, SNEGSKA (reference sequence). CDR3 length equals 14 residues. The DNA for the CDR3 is TGCAGTGCTAGAGAGGTGGGAGGATCAGATACGCAGTATTTT. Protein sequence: CSAREVGGSDTQYF.

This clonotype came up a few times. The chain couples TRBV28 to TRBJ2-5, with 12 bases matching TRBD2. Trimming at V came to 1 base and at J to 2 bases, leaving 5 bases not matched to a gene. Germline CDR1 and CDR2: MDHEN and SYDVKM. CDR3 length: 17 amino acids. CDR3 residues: CASSLSSGRGPQETQYF. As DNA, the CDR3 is TGTGCCAGCAGTTTATCTAGCGGGAGGGGGCCACAAGAGACCCAGTACTTC. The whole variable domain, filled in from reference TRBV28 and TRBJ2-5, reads DVKVTQSSRYLVKRTGEKVFLECVQDMDHENMFWYRQDPGLGLRLIYFSYDVKMKEKGDIPEGYSVSREKKERFSLILESASTNQTSMYLCASSLSSGRGPQETQYFGPGTRLLVL.

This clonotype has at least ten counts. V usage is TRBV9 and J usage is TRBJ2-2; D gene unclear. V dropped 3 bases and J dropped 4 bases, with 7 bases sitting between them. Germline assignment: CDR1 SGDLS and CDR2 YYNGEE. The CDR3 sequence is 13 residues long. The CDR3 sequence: CASSALFTGELFF. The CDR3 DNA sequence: TGTGCCAGCAGCGCCTTGTTCACCGGGGAGCTGTTTTTT.

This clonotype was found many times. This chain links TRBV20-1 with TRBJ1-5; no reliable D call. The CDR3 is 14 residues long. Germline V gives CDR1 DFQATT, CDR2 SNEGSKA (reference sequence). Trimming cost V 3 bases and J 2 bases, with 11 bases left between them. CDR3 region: CSARDSSGNQPQHF. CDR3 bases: TGCAGTGCTAGGGACTCTTCGGGCAATCAGCCCCAGCATTTT.

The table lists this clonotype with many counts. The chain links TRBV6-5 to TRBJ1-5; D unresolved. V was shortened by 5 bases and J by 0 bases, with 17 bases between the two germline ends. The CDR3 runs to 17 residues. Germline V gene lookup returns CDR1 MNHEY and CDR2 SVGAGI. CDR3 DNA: TGTGCCAGCAGTCCCGGTGGCATTTGGGGTAGCAATCAGCCCCAGCATTTT. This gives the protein CASSPGGIWGSNQPQHF.

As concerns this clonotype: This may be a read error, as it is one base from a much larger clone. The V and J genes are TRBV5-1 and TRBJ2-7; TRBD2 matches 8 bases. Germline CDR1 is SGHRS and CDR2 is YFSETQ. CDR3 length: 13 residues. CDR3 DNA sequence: TGCGCCAGCAGCGGGGGACTAGTCTACGAGCGGTACTTC. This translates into CASSGGLVYERYF. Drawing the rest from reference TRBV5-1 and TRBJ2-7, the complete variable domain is KAGVTQTPRYLIKTRGQQVTLSCSPISGHRSVSWYQQTPGQGLQFLFEYFSETQRNKGNFPGRFSGRQFSNSRSEMNVSTLELGDSALYLCASSGGLVYERYFGPGTRLTVT.

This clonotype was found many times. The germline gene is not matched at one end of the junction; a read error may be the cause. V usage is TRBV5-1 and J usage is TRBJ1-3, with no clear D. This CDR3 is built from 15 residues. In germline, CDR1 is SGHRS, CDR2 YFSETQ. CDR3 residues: CASTLGREPGNTIYF. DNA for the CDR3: TGCGCCAGCACCTTGGGAAGGGAACCTGGAAACACCATATATTTT.

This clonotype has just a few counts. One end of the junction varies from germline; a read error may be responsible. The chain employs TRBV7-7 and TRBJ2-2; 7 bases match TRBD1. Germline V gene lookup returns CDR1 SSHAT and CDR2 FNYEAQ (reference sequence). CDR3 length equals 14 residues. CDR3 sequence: CASSPGQPTGELFF. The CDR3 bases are TGTGCTAGCAGCCCGGGACAGCCCACCGGGGAGCTGTTTTTT.

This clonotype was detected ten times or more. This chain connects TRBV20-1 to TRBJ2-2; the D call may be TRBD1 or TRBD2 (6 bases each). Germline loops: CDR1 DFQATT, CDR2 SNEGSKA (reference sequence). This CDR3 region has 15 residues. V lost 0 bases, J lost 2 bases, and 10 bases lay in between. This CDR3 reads CSARDTGANTGELFF. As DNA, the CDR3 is TGCAGTGCTAGAGATACGGGGGCCAACACCGGGGAGCTGTTTTTT.

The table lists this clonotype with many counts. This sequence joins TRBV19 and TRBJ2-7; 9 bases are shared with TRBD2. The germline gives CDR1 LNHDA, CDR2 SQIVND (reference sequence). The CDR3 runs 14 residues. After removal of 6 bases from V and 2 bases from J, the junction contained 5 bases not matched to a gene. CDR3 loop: CASSRAGGPYEQYF. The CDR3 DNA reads TGTGCCAGTAGCAGAGCGGGAGGTCCCTACGAGCAGTACTTC. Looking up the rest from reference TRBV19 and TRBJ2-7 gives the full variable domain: DGGITQSPKYLFRKEGQNVTLSCEQNLNHDAMYWYRQDPGQGLRLIYYSQIVNDFQKGDIAEGYSVSREKKESFPLTVTSAQKNPTAFYLCASSRAGGPYEQYFGPGTRLTVT.

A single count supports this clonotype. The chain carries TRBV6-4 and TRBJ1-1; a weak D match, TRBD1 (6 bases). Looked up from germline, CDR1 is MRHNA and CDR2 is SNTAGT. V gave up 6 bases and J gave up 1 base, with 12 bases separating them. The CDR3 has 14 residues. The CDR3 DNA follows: TGTGCCAGCAGGGACAGTCTCTCGAACACTGAAGCTTTCTTT. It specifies CASRDSLSNTEAFF.

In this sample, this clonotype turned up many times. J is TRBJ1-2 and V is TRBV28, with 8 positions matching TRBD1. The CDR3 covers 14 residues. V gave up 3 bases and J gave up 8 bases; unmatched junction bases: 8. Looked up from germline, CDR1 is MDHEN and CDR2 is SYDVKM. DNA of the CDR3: TGTGCCAGCAGTTTGGCGACAGGGGATCGGGGCTACACCTTC. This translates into CASSLATGDRGYTF.

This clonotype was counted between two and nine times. The CDR3 coding sequence is TGTGCCAGCAGCCCCGTACGGAACACCGGGGAGCTGTTTTTT. Residues: CASSPVRNTGELFF. This sequence joins TRBV14 and TRBJ2-2; D is undetermined. The CDR3 length is 14 residues. Deletions cut 4 bases from V and 1 base from J, with 7 bases between. The germline V gene has CDR1 SGHDN and CDR2 FVKESK.

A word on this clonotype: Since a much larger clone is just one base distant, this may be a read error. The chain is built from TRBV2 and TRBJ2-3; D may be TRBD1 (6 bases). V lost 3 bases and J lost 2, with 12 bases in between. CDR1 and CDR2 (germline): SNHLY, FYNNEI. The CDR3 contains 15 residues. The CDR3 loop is CASSDVGATTDTQYF. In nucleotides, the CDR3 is TGTGCCAGCAGTGATGTGGGGGCAACCACAGATACGCAGTATTTT.

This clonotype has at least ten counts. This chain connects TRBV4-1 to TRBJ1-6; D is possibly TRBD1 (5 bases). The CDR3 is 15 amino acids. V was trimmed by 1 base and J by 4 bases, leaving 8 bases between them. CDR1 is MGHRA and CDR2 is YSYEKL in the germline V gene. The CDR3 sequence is CASSQVDNYNSPLHF. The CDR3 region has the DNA TGCGCCAGCAGCCAAGTGGACAATTATAATTCACCCCTCCACTTT.

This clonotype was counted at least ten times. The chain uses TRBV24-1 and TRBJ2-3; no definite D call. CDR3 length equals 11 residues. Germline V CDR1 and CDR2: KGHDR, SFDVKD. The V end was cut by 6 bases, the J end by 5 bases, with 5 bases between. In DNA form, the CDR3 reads TGTGCCACCAGTAATGGAGATACGCAGTATTTT. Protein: CATSNGDTQYF.

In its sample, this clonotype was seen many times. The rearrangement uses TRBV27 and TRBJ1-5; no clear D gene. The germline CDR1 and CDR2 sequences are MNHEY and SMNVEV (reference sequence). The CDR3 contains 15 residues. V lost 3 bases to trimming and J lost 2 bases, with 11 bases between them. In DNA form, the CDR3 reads TGTGCCAGCAGTTTGGTGGGAGCGGGCAATCAGCCCCAGCATTTT. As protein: CASSLVGAGNQPQHF.

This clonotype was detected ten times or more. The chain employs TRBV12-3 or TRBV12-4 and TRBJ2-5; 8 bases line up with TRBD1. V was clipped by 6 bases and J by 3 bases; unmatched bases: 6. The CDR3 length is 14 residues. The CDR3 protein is CASSSGGAEETQYF. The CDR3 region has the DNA TGTGCCAGCAGCTCAGGGGGCGCGGAAGAGACCCAGTACTTC.